The next 9 T cell receptor beta chains were all read from a single sample in a study of siplizumab effects on memory and regulatory T cells. Measured with immunoSEQ multiplex PCR; TCRdb has only the in-frame clones, and not every one. The sample yields 100,000 or so clones, about 92% seen once. Sequenced material: Tregs sorted from blood. Every receptor here comes from a human donor in good health.

The chain recombines TRBV7-2 with TRBJ2-7, with D unclear. CDR1 SGHTA and CDR2 FQGNSA come from the germline V gene. The CDR3 loop spans 13 amino acids. Between the trimmed V and J ends, which lost 1 base and 3 bases, there was a span of 7 bases. This chain's CDR3 is CASSLDSFYEQYF. CDR3 in DNA: TGTGCCAGCAGCTTAGACAGTTTCTACGAGCAGTACTTC.

The V call is TRBV18, the J call TRBJ2-1; TRBD1 is a possible D gene (6 bases). Germline CDR1 is KGHSH and CDR2 is LQKENI. Trimming cost V 3 bases and J 6 bases, with 18 bases left between them. The CDR3 has 16 amino acids. This CDR3 is CASSPSRRRGGNEQFF. The DNA for the CDR3 is TGTGCCAGCTCACCCTCACGGCGGAGAGGGGGCAATGAGCAGTTCTTC. The full variable domain, rest sourced from reference TRBV18 and TRBJ2-1, is NAGVMQNPRHLVRRRGQEARLRCSPMKGHSHVYWYRQLPEEGLKFMVYLQKENIIDESGMPKERFSAEFPKEGPSILRIQQVVRGDSAAYFCASSPSRRRGGNEQFFGPGTRLTVL.

The chain joins TRBV19 to TRBJ2-7; TRBD1 matches 7 bases. V was clipped by 3 bases and J by 0 bases; unmatched bases: 2. The CDR3 length is 14 residues. Germline values: CDR1 LNHDA, CDR2 SQIVND (reference sequence). In nucleotides, the CDR3 is TGTGCCAGTAGTATCAACAGGGGCTCCTACGAGCAGTACTTC. Amino acids: CASSINRGSYEQYF.

The chain is built from TRBV4-2 and TRBJ2-7, with D tentatively TRBD1 (5 bases). The germline gives CDR1 LGHNA, CDR2 YNFKEQ. Trimming left V 0 bases short and J 2 bases short, with 5 bases between. This CDR3 region has 13 residues. CDR3 in amino acids: CASSQDRAYEQYF. CDR3 coding DNA: TGTGCCAGCAGCCAAGACAGGGCCTACGAGCAGTACTTC.

This sequence joins TRBV5-1 and TRBJ2-1; TRBD2 matches at 15 bases. The CDR3 sequence is 18 residues long. Germline trimming cut 4 bases from V and 0 bases from J; bases unmatched to any gene: 5. Germline CDR1 SGHRS, CDR2 YFSETQ. CDR3 nucleotide sequence: TGCGCCAGCAGCACACAGGGACTAGCGGGAGGCTCCTACAATGAGCAGTTCTTC. It is translated as CASSTQGLAGGSYNEQFF.

V usage is TRBV4-2 and J usage is TRBJ2-3; D ambiguous. The CDR3 loop spans 12 amino acids. Germline V gene data show CDR1 as LGHNA and CDR2 as YNFKEQ. Trimming removed 0 bases from V and 11 bases from J, with 9 bases in between. DNA of the CDR3: TGTGCCAGCAGCCAAGAGGCATACGGGCAGTATTTT. It encodes CASSQEAYGQYF.

The J gene is TRBJ1-5, the V gene TRBV19; D perhaps matches TRBD1 (5 bases). Per the germline V gene, CDR1 is LNHDA and CDR2 is SQIVND (reference sequence). The CDR3 loop spans 13 amino acids. Trimming took off 10 bases at V and 1 base at J, with 11 bases between the two ends. As DNA, the CDR3 is TGTGCCACATCAGGGTTCAGCAATCAGCCCCAGCATTTT. Protein: CATSGFSNQPQHF.

The chain couples TRBV12-5 to TRBJ2-3; 8 bases agree with TRBD1. The germline gives CDR1 LGHNT, CDR2 FRNRAP. V trimming: 1 base; J trimming: 5 bases; junction bases outside the gene matches: 8. The CDR3 sequence is 16 residues long. CDR3 sequence reads: CASGLGPDREKDTQYF. CDR3 DNA sequence: TGTGCTAGTGGTTTGGGCCCGGACAGGGAGAAAGATACGCAGTATTTT.

J is TRBJ2-7 and V is TRBV5-1, with 9 bases identical to TRBD1. V lost 5 bases, J lost 3 bases, and 6 bases stayed unmatched. This CDR3 region has 14 residues. The V gene's germline CDR1 is SGHRS and CDR2 YFSETQ. The CDR3 DNA sequence: TGCGCCAGCAGTTCCGGGACAGGGTTCTACGAGCAGTACTTC. It codes for CASSSGTGFYEQYF.